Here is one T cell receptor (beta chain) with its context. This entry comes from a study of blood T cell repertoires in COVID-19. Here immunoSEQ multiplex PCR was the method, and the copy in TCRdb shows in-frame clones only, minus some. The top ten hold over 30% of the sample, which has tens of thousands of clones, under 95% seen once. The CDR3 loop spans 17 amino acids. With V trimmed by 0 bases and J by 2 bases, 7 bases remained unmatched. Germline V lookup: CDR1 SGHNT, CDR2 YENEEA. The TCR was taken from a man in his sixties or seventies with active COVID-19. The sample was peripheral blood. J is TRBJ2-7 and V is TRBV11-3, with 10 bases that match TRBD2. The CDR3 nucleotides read TGTGCCAGCAGCTTAGATGGGATCCTAGCGGGAGCCTACGAGCAGTACTTC. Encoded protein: CASSLDGILAGAYEQYF.